The clone carrying this T cell receptor beta chain was recorded at least ten times. Its specificity is not known. The source of the sample is a study of blood T cells in healthy people across ages. Notes on the study in general: While age rose, TCR beta diversity per million T cells dropped in a roughly linear way.

Staff drew approximately 9.7 milliliters of peripheral blood from each donor. PBMCs numbering at least 6 million were isolated per sample. Trimming removed 4 bases from V and 3 bases from J, with 17 bases in between. Germline V gives CDR1 SGHKS, CDR2 YYEKEE (reference sequence). The CDR3 has 15 amino acids. PCR was performed a second time for 7 to 11 cycles using a sample-barcoded 5' primer and a J-beta primer mix. A tag from a template-switch adaptor with 12 random nucleotides marked each cDNA molecule. MiXCR, run by TCRdb on the 5' RACE reads, gives a single entry per CDR3 protein. The table lists hundreds of thousands of distinct CDR3 sequences, 32% of them singletons.

This sequence originates from a woman aged 80 or older in good health. The rearrangement uses TRBV5-5 and TRBJ2-7, with D perhaps TRBD1 (6 bases). The source material was blood. CDR3 nucleotides: TGTGCCAGCAGCCGTACCGGGACATCTTACTACGAGCAGTACTTC. Protein: CASSRTGTSYYEQYF.